The 7 T cell receptor beta chains presented below share a single source sample, sequenced in a study of CD8 T cells in ankylosing spondylitis. TCRdb passed the 5' RACE reads through MiXCR, listing each CDR3 protein once. Of about 120,000 distinct CDR3 sequences in the sample, roughly 13% were seen once. Sequencing was done on a sample of blood, either unsorted or a sorted T cell fraction (not recorded which). Receptor source: a female donor with ankylosing spondylitis or in good health (not recorded which).

This chain links TRBV25-1 with TRBJ1-1, with D unclear. With 4 bases removed from V and 1 base from J, the gap between germline ends came to 13 bases. The germline V gene encodes CDR1 MGHDK and CDR2 SYGVNS. CDR3 length: 15 amino acids. In DNA, the CDR3 is TGTGCCAGCAGTGGGTTTTTGGGGAGGAACACTGAAGCTTTCTTT. Translating it yields CASSGFLGRNTEAFF.

This clonotype was seen repeatedly, ten times or more. This chain links TRBV6-1 with TRBJ2-2; tentative D call: TRBD1 (5 bases). There are 15 residues in the CDR3. Trimming removed 5 bases from V and 4 bases from J, with 14 bases in between. Germline values: CDR1 MNHNS, CDR2 SASEGT. CDR3 protein: CASSLDTGGTGELFF. As DNA, the CDR3 is TGTGCCAGCAGTCTGGACACGGGCGGCACCGGGGAGCTGTTTTTT.

This clonotype came up a few times. The V gene is TRBV28, the J gene TRBJ2-1; no clear D gene. The CDR3 covers 14 residues. Deletions cut 1 base from V and 10 bases from J, with 14 bases between. Germline values: CDR1 MDHEN, CDR2 SYDVKM. DNA for the CDR3: TGTGCCAGCAGTTTATACCAGCCCTCTCCCGAGCAGTTCTTC. It yields the protein CASSLYQPSPEQFF.

This clonotype was detected only a few times. The V and J genes are TRBV9 and TRBJ2-1, with D uncertain. Trimming stripped 0 bases from V and 5 bases from J, with 12 bases between. This CDR3 comprises 15 residues. Germline CDR1 is SGDLS and CDR2 is YYNGEE. CDR3 amino acids: CASSVVPAADNEQFF. CDR3 DNA: TGTGCCAGCAGCGTAGTCCCTGCCGCCGACAATGAGCAGTTCTTC.

The V gene is TRBV28, the J gene TRBJ2-5, with D possibly matching TRBD1 (5 bases). V was trimmed by 3 bases and J by 3 bases, leaving 14 bases between them. The length of the CDR3 is 15 residues. In germline, CDR1 is MDHEN, CDR2 SYDVKM. The DNA of the CDR3 is TGTGCCAGCAGTTTCCTCTCCAGGGTCAAAGAGACCCAGTACTTC. This encodes CASSFLSRVKETQYF.

This chain joins TRBV7-2 and TRBJ2-6, with D uncertain. This CDR3 has 15 residues. Trimming shortened V by 3 bases and J by 0 bases, and 6 bases separated the two germline ends. Germline CDR1 is SGHTA and CDR2 is FQGNSA. In DNA, the CDR3 is TGTGCCAGCAGCTTCGTACGCTCTGGGGCCAACGTCCTGACTTTC. This sequence encodes CASSFVRSGANVLTF. The full variable domain, in which reference TRBV7-2 and TRBJ2-6 provide the parts outside the CDR3, is GAGVSQSPSNKVTEKGKDVELRCDPISGHTALYWYRQSLGQGLEFLIYFQGNSAPDKSGLPSDRFSAERTGGSVSTLTIQRTQQEDSAVYLCASSFVRSGANVLTFGAGSRLTVL.

V is TRBV12-3 or TRBV12-4 and J is TRBJ1-5; D call uncertain. V lost 6 bases, J lost 4 bases, and 10 bases lay in between. This CDR3 has 13 amino acids. Written as DNA, the CDR3 is TGTGCCAGCAGGATAGACTTAAATCAGCCCCAGCATTTT. Translating gives CASRIDLNQPQHF.